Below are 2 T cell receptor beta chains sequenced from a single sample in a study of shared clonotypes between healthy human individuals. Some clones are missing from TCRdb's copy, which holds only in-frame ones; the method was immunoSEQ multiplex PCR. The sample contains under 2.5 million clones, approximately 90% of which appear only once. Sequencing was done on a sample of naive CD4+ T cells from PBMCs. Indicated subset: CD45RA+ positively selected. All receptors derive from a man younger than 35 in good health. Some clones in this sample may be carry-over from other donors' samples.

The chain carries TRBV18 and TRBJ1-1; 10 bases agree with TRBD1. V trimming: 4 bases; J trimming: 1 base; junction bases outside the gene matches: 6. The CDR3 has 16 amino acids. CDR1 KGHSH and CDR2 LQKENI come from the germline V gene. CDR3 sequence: CASSRDRGVGNTEAFF. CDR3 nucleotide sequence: TGTGCCAGCTCACGGGACAGGGGCGTCGGGAACACTGAAGCTTTCTTT.

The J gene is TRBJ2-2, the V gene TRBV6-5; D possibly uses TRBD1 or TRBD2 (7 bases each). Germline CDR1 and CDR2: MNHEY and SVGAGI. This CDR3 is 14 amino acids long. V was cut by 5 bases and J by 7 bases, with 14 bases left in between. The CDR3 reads CASSPTGRGGELFF. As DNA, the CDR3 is TGTGCCAGCAGTCCGACAGGGAGGGGCGGGGAGCTGTTTTTT.